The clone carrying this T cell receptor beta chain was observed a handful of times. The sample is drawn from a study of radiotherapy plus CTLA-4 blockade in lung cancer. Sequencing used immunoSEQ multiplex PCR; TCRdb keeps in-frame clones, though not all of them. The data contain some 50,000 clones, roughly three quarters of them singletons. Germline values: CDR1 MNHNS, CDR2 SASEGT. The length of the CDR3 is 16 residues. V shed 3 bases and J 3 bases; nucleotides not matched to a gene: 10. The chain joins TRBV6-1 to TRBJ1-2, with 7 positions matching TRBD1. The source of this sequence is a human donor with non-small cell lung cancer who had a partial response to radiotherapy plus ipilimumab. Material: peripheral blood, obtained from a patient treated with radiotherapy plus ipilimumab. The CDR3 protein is CASSDPGQPLYYGYTF. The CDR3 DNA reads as TGTGCCAGCAGTGATCCGGGACAGCCCTTATACTATGGCTACACCTTC.